Below are 27 T cell receptor beta chains sequenced from a single sample in a study of shared clonotypes between healthy human individuals. This table comes from immunoSEQ multiplex PCR, and its TCRdb copy is limited to in-frame clones, with some not included. The data contain about 2.5 million clones, 92% of them singletons. Sequencing used naive CD4+ T cells from PBMCs. Subset: CD45RA+ positively selected. Receptors originate from a man between 18 and 29 years old in good health. Some clones in this sample may be carry-over from other donors' samples.

This clone came up a few times. The rearrangement uses TRBV4-1 and TRBJ2-3; the D is unclear. V lost 4 bases to trimming and J lost 4 bases, with 6 bases between them. CDR3 length equals 12 residues. The germline V gene has CDR1 MGHRA and CDR2 YSYEKL. CDR3 nucleotides: TGCGCCAGCAGCCCGAGCCCAGATACGCAGTATTTT. It translates to CASSPSPDTQYF.

The CDR3 sequence is CASRGAPLLGGYGYTF. The DNA for the CDR3 is TGTGCCAGCAGAGGAGCTCCCCTCCTTGGGGGATATGGCTACACCTTC. This sequence joins TRBV28 and TRBJ1-2, with D perhaps TRBD1 (5 bases). Trimming took 6 bases from V and 5 from J, leaving 22 bases between them. Germline CDR1 reads MDHEN; CDR2 reads SYDVKM. This CDR3 is built from 16 residues.

This clone was seen a single time. V and J are TRBV10-2 and TRBJ2-7; possibly TRBD2 for D (6 bases). This CDR3 is 14 amino acids long. V lost 3 bases to trimming and J lost 3 bases, with 12 bases between them. The germline gives CDR1 WSHSY, CDR2 SAAADI. CDR3 residues: CASSDPGEFYEQYF. For the CDR3, the DNA is TGCGCCAGCAGTGACCCGGGAGAGTTCTACGAGCAGTACTTC.

This clone appeared a few times. V is TRBV6-6 and J is TRBJ1-2, with TRBD1 identical over 8 bases. The CDR3 length is 14 residues. The germline CDR1 and CDR2 sequences are MNHNY and SVGAGI (reference sequence). Trimming removed 6 bases from V and 4 bases from J; junction bases left unmatched: 7. CDR3 coding DNA: TGTGCCAGCAGACCCTCTACAGGGGGCTATGGCTACACCTTC. Its protein is CASRPSTGGYGYTF.

The V call is TRBV19, the J call TRBJ2-1; tentatively, D is TRBD1 (6 bases). Trimming removed 5 bases at V and 0 bases at J, with 14 bases between. This CDR3 contains 16 residues. Germline V gives CDR1 LNHDA, CDR2 SQIVND (reference sequence). CDR3 loop: CASSRGGSGSYNEQFF. CDR3 DNA sequence: TGTGCCAGTAGTCGAGGGGGATCAGGCTCCTACAATGAGCAGTTCTTC.

The chain has TRBV19 and TRBJ2-7, with D perhaps matching TRBD1 or TRBD2 (5 bases each). The CDR3 totals 14 residues. The V and J ends lost 0 bases and 2 bases respectively, with 8 bases between them. Germline V CDR1 and CDR2: LNHDA, SQIVND (reference sequence). The CDR3 loop reads CASSIDTGPYEQYF. In nucleotides, the CDR3 is TGTGCCAGTAGTATAGATACGGGGCCCTACGAGCAGTACTTC.

This sequence joins TRBV10-1 and TRBJ1-1; D possibly corresponds to TRBD1 (6 bases). With 3 bases removed from V and 3 bases from J, the gap between germline ends came to 23 bases. This CDR3 comprises 18 residues. The germline V gene encodes CDR1 WNHNN and CDR2 SYGVQD (reference sequence). CDR3 bases: TGCGCCAGCAGTGATGCCCGGGGGGCGCGGGGGCTGGACACTGAAGCTTTCTTT. Its protein product is CASSDARGARGLDTEAFF.

This clone was detected only a few times. The sample contains more than one DNA sequence encoding this CDR3. This chain connects TRBV7-9 to TRBJ1-5; D unresolved. The germline V and J ends were trimmed by 3 bases and 5 bases, with 8 bases remaining between them. Per germline, CDR1 SEHNR and CDR2 FQNEAQ (reference sequence). The length of the CDR3 is 13 residues. Here the CDR3 reads CASSFDGDQPQHF. In DNA, the CDR3 is TGTGCCAGCAGCTTCGATGGGGATCAGCCCCAGCATTTT.

The chain joins TRBV5-1 to TRBJ2-1; 11 bases map to TRBD2. J was trimmed by 6 bases and V by 4 bases; bases with no gene match: 6. Germline-derived CDR1 and CDR2 are SGHRS and YFSETQ. There are 15 residues in the CDR3. The CDR3 loop reads CASSLTSGKVNEQFF. The CDR3, as DNA: TGCGCCAGCAGCCTGACTAGCGGGAAGGTCAATGAGCAGTTCTTC.

The chain joins TRBV9 to TRBJ2-3; TRBD1 is a possible D gene (6 bases). The germline gives CDR1 SGDLS, CDR2 YYNGEE. The CDR3 is 14 amino acids. Trimming shortened V by 0 bases and J by 4 bases, and 9 bases separated the two germline ends. CDR3 loop: CASSVAQGPDTQYF. The CDR3, as DNA: TGTGCCAGCAGCGTAGCTCAGGGGCCAGATACGCAGTATTTT.

J is TRBJ2-1 and V is TRBV7-3; D gene uncertain. Germline CDR1 is SGHTA and CDR2 is FQGTGA. Trimming took 4 bases from V and 2 from J, leaving 9 bases between them. This CDR3 spans 14 amino acids. The CDR3 DNA sequence: TGTGCCAGCAGCTATGGACCCGCCTACAATGAGCAGTTCTTC. Protein product: CASSYGPAYNEQFF.

The gene calls are TRBV23-1 and TRBJ1-1; no clear D gene. TRBV23-1 is placed among ORFs of uncertain function. The CDR3 is 14 amino acids. V lost 0 bases and J 1 base, leaving 6 bases between the germline ends. As DNA, the CDR3 is TGCGCCAGCAGTCAATCGTGGAGGAACACTGAAGCTTTCTTT. Protein: CASSQSWRNTEAFF.

Comments on this clone: Additional DNA sequences in this sample encode the identical CDR3. V and J are TRBV9 and TRBJ2-5, with 8 bases matching TRBD1. Germline V lookup: CDR1 SGDLS, CDR2 YYNGEE. This CDR3 region has 14 residues. Trimming took 3 bases from V and 1 from J; bases not matched to a gene: 2. Here the CDR3 DNA reads TGTGCCAGCAGCGCCCAGGGGGCCCAAGAGACCCAGTACTTC. It encodes CASSAQGAQETQYF.

The CDR3 reads CSVERTENTEAFF. Here the CDR3 DNA reads TGCAGCGTTGAACGGACAGAGAACACTGAAGCTTTCTTT. The V gene is TRBV29-1, the J gene TRBJ1-1; maybe TRBD1 (6 bases). This CDR3 is 13 amino acids long. CDR1 is SQVTM and CDR2 is ANQGSEA in the germline V gene. Trimming removed 2 bases at V and 1 base at J, with 8 bases between.

The chain uses TRBV29-1 and TRBJ1-2; the D gene is possibly TRBD1 (5 bases). Deletions cut 7 bases from V and 2 bases from J, with 11 bases between. CDR1 and CDR2 from the germline V gene are SQVTM and ANQGSEA. CDR3 length: 12 amino acids. CDR3 residues: CSAGSGNYGYTF. The CDR3 DNA reads as TGCAGCGCGGGCTCAGGGAACTATGGCTACACCTTC.

The CDR3 DNA sequence: TGCAGCGCAAGGACTGGGACCATGAACACTGAAGCTTTCTTT. Translated, it gives CSARTGTMNTEAFF. This chain joins TRBV29-1 and TRBJ1-1; possibly TRBD1 for D (5 bases). Trimming took off 7 bases at V and 0 bases at J, with 15 bases between the two ends. Germline-derived CDR1 and CDR2 are SQVTM and ANQGSEA. This CDR3 is built from 14 residues.

This chain uses TRBV19 with TRBJ2-2; D gene uncertain. The V gene lost 3 bases and the J gene lost 4 bases, with 12 bases spanning the gap. The CDR3 consists of 15 residues. The germline gives CDR1 LNHDA, CDR2 SQIVND (reference sequence). CDR3 sequence: CASSIGRGRTGELFF. The CDR3 nucleotides read TGTGCCAGTAGTATTGGGCGAGGTCGCACCGGGGAGCTGTTTTTT.

The chain uses TRBV9 and TRBJ2-3; no clear D gene. V was cut by 0 bases and J by 3 bases, with 11 bases left in between. Looked up from germline, CDR1 is SGDLS and CDR2 is YYNGEE. The CDR3 length is 15 residues. In DNA, the CDR3 is TGTGCCAGCAGCGTAGCTTCAGAGATAACAGATACGCAGTATTTT. Translating gives CASSVASEITDTQYF.

The CDR3 sequence is CAISESAGGAKNIQYF. The CDR3 DNA sequence: TGTGCCATCAGTGAGTCGGCAGGGGGAGCCAAAAACATTCAGTACTTC. The chain combines TRBV10-3 with TRBJ2-4; 7 bases match TRBD1. The germline V gene encodes CDR1 ENHRY and CDR2 SYGVKD. CDR3 length: 16 residues. The V gene end was trimmed by 0 bases and the J gene end by 0 bases; junction bases not matched to a gene: 2.

The chain carries TRBV28 and TRBJ2-7; tentative D call: TRBD1 (5 bases). Germline V CDR1 and CDR2: MDHEN, SYDVKM. The V end was cut by 7 bases, the J end by 6 bases, with 16 bases between. The CDR3 runs to 13 residues. CDR3 in amino acids: CASISQGSGEQYF. In DNA form, the CDR3 reads TGTGCCAGCATTTCCCAGGGATCGGGCGAGCAGTACTTC.

The chain is built from TRBV7-8 and TRBJ2-5, with D maybe TRBD1 (6 bases). The CDR3 covers 14 residues. Germline CDR1 is SGHVS and CDR2 is FQNEAQ. The V gene lost 4 bases and the J gene lost 5 bases, with 14 bases spanning the gap. DNA of the CDR3: TGTGCCAGCAGCTCAGACAGGCCTCGGGAGACCCAGTACTTC. Its protein product is CASSSDRPRETQYF. The full variable domain, its missing parts supplied by reference TRBV7-8 and TRBJ2-5, is GAGVSQSPRYKVAKRGQDVALRCDPISGHVSLFWYQQALGQGPEFLTYFQNEAQLDKSGLPSDRFFAERPEGSVSTLKIQRTQQEDSAVYLCASSSDRPRETQYFGPGTRLLVL.

The rearrangement links TRBV28 to TRBJ1-1; no clear D gene. Trimming removed 6 bases at V and 7 bases at J, with 12 bases between. Germline CDR1 is MDHEN and CDR2 is SYDVKM. The length of the CDR3 is 12 residues. The CDR3 region is CASSPQRLEAFF. As DNA, the CDR3 is TGTGCCAGCAGCCCGCAGAGGCTTGAAGCTTTCTTT.

The rearrangement joins TRBV4-1 to TRBJ2-5; D possibly uses TRBD1 or TRBD2 (5 bases each). Germline V lookup: CDR1 MGHRA, CDR2 YSYEKL. V was trimmed by 1 base and J by 1 base, leaving 10 bases between them. CDR3 size: 15 residues. The CDR3 protein is CASSQGGWTQETQYF. The CDR3 DNA follows: TGCGCCAGCAGCCAAGGGGGGTGGACCCAAGAGACCCAGTACTTC.

The chain has TRBV19 and TRBJ2-1; 8 bases line up with TRBD1. The CDR3 contains 14 residues. Germline V gene data show CDR1 as LNHDA and CDR2 as SQIVND (reference sequence). With V trimmed by 4 bases and J by 7 bases, 6 bases remained unmatched. CDR3 coding DNA: TGTGCCAGTAGTAAGGACAGGGAAGGGAATGAGCAGTTCTTC. Encoded protein: CASSKDREGNEQFF.

The chain is built from TRBV2 and TRBJ1-2, with D hard to call. The CDR3 has 15 amino acids. In germline, CDR1 is SNHLY, CDR2 FYNNEI. Trimming removed 7 bases at V and 3 bases at J, with 18 bases between. CDR3 in amino acids: CASKGLRGSYYGYTF. The CDR3 DNA reads as TGTGCCAGCAAGGGCCTGCGAGGCTCCTACTATGGCTACACCTTC.

This chain links TRBV27 with TRBJ2-3; 8 bases match TRBD1. The CDR3 consists of 18 residues. V lost 4 bases, J lost 3 bases, and 15 bases stayed unmatched. Germline CDR1 and CDR2: MNHEY and SMNVEV (reference sequence). CDR3 in amino acids: CASSSHRRGQGSTDTQYF. The CDR3 DNA reads as TGTGCCAGCAGTTCCCACCGAAGAGGACAGGGATCTACAGATACGCAGTATTTT.

As to this clone: The sample holds other DNA sequences that translate to the same CDR3. The chain has TRBV2 and TRBJ2-3, with D uncertain. This CDR3 has 14 residues. CDR1 and CDR2 from the germline V gene are SNHLY and FYNNEI. With 1 base removed from V and 0 bases from J, the gap between germline ends came to 5 bases. CDR3 coding DNA: TGTGCCAGCAGTGAAGGTGGTAGCACAGATACGCAGTATTTT. Its translation is CASSEGGSTDTQYF.